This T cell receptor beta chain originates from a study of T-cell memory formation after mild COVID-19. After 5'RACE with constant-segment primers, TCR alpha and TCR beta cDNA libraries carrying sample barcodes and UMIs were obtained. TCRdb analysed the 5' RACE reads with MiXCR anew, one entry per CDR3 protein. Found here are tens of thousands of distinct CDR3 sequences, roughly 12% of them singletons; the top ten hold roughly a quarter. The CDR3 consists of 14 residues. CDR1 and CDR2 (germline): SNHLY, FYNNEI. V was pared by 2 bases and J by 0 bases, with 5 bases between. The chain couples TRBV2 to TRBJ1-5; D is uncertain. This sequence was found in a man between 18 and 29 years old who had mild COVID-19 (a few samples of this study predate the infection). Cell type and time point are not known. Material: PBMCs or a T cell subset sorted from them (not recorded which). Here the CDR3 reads CASSETYSNQPQHF. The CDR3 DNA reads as TGTGCCAGCAGTGAAACCTATAGCAATCAGCCCCAGCATTTT.